This T cell receptor beta chain was obtained from a study of shared clonotypes between healthy human individuals. Naive CD8 isolation took CD45RO-negative cells positively selected for CCR7 and excluded terminally differentiated effector memory CD45RA+ cells. Replicate PCRs run on sorted subsets employed 200 ng DNA, approximately 30,000 T cell genomes. Original processing methods: There were no quality scores in the junction-only immunoSEQ sequences, so filtering differed. Clones were read by immunoSEQ multiplex PCR, and TCRdb kept only the in-frame ones, dropping some. V and J calls and clone size are copied from that table; D and trimming were computed from the DNA. The sample shows hundreds of thousands of clones, around 96% of them seen only once. General study findings and limits: Represented diversity, genetic and exposure-history alike, was limited by few donors.

Losses at the gene ends were 3 bases for V and 8 bases for J; bases not matched to a gene: 8. The CDR3 is 15 residues long. The germline V gene encodes CDR1 KGHSH and CDR2 LQKENI. As to this clone: Antigen unknown.

This chain connects TRBV18 to TRBJ1-3; 9 nucleotides line up with TRBD1. Sequencing input: naive CD8+ T cells sorted from blood. The clonotype originates from a man aged 30-40 years in good health. The CDR3: CASSPGQGWRHTIYF. Written as DNA, the CDR3 is TGTGCCAGCTCACCGGGACAGGGTTGGAGGCACACCATATATTTT.